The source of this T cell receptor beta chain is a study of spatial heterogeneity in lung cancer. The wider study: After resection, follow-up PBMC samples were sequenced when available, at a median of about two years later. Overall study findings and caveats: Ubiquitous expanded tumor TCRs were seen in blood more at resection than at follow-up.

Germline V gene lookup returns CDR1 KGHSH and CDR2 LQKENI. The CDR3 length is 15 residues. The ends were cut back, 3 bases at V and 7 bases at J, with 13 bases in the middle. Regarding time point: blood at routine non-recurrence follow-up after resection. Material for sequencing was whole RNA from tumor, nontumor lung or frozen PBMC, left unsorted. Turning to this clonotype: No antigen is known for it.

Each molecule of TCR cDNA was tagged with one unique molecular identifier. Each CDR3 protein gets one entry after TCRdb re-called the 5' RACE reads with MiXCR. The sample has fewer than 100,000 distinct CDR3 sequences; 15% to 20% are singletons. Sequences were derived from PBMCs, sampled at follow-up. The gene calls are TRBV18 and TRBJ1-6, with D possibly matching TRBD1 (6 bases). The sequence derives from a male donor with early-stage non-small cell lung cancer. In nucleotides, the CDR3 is TGTGCCAGCTCACCCGGACAGTATTACAATTCACCCCTCCACTTT. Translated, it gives CASSPGQYYNSPLHF.